By frequency in the sample, the clone carrying this T cell receptor (beta chain) is medium-sized. Per the germline V gene, CDR1 is SGHTA and CDR2 is FQGNSA. The CDR3 runs 12 residues. Trimming shortened V by 8 bases and J by 2 bases, and 8 bases separated the two germline ends. The sample comes from a study of tumor-infiltrating lymphocytes in oesophageal squamous cell carcinoma. TCRdb processed the PCR reads anew with MiXCR; each CDR3 protein has one entry. The data show about 21,000 distinct CDR3 sequences, 36% seen once. Sequencing was carried out using esophageal tumor tissue. The sequence was obtained from a male donor with esophageal squamous cell carcinoma. The chain has TRBV7-2 and TRBJ2-3; D not resolved. Written as DNA, the CDR3 is TGTGCCAGCGGAACAAACACAGATACGCAGTATTTT. It codes for CASGTNTDTQYF.